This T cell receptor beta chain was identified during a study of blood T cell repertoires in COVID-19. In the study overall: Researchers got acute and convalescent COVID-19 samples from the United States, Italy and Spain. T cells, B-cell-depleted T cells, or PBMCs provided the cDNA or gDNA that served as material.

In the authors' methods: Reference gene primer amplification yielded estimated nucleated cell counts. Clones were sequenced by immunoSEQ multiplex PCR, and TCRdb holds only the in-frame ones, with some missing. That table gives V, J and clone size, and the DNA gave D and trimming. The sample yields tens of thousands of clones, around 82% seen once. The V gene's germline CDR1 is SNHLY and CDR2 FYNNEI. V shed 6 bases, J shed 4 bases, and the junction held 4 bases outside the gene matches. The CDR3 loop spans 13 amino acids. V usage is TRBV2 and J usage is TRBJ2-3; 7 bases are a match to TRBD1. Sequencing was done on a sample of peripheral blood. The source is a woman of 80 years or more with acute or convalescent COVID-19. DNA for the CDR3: TGTGCCAGCAGAACTGACAGGGCAGATACGCAGTATTTT. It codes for CASRTDRADTQYF.